Included here is one T cell receptor beta chain sequence, with context. These data originate in a study of blood T cell repertoires in COVID-19. Study as a whole: Sample material is recorded as cDNA or gDNA derived from T cells, B-cell-depleted T cells, or PBMCs.

The V end lost 2 bases, the J end lost 0 bases, and 13 bases lay between the germline ends. The germline CDR1 and CDR2 sequences are SGHDN and FVKESK. CDR3 size: 17 residues. The data were produced by immunoSEQ multiplex PCR, yet TCRdb's version contains in-frame clones alone and is incomplete. The sample shows roughly 24,000 clones, 85% to 90% of them seen only once. This receptor was obtained from an elderly woman with acute or convalescent COVID-19. The sample consisted of peripheral blood. The chain is built from TRBV14 and TRBJ2-2; D uncertain. The CDR3 coding sequence is TGTGCCAGCAGCCAATATGTCGGCAGCGCGAACACCGGGGAGCTGTTTTTT. It codes for CASSQYVGSANTGELFF.